One sample yielded the 21 T cell receptor beta chains listed below, sequenced in a study of shared clonotypes between healthy human individuals. Profiled with immunoSEQ multiplex PCR; TCRdb holds only in-frame clones, not every one. The table lists about 2 million clones, about 95% of them singletons. In the naive CD8 group, cells lacked CD45RO and were positively selected for CCR7, so terminally differentiated effector memory CD45RA+ cells were left out. Input material: naive CD8+ T cells sorted from blood. The receptors stem from a young man in good health.

The chain uses TRBV7-2 and TRBJ2-1; TRBD2 might be the D (6 bases). The CDR3 sequence is 17 residues long. The V end was cut by 1 base, the J end by 9 bases, with 22 bases between. Germline-derived CDR1 and CDR2 are SGHTA and FQGNSA. In DNA form, the CDR3 reads TGTGCCAGCAGCTTAGATAGGAGCGGAGGGGACGTTGTTGAGCAGTTCTTC. Its translation: CASSLDRSGGDVVEQFF.

The chain employs TRBV4-3 and TRBJ2-7, with a tentative D call TRBD2 (6 bases). The V and J ends lost 1 base and 0 bases respectively, with 10 bases between them. The CDR3 runs 15 residues. Per germline, CDR1 LGHNA and CDR2 YSLEER. In nucleotides, the CDR3 is TGCGCCAGCAGCCAAGGCGGGGACCCCTCCTACGAGCAGTACTTC. The encoded protein is CASSQGGDPSYEQYF.

The chain recombines TRBV27 with TRBJ2-7; D may match TRBD1 or TRBD2 (6 bases each). This CDR3 contains 14 residues. From germline, CDR1 is MNHEY and CDR2 SMNVEV (reference sequence). V was clipped by 5 bases and J by 4 bases, with 15 bases between them. The CDR3 protein is CASSPGALAYEQYF. CDR3 sequence (DNA): TGTGCCAGCAGTCCGGGGGCTCTAGCGTACGAGCAGTACTTC.

The chain recombines TRBV19 with TRBJ2-7, with no clear D. V lost 4 bases and J 5 bases, leaving 12 bases between the germline ends. Germline CDR1 is LNHDA and CDR2 is SQIVND (reference sequence). This CDR3 is built from 13 residues. This CDR3 is CASSSLNAHEQYF. The CDR3 region has the DNA TGTGCCAGTAGTAGCCTGAACGCCCACGAGCAGTACTTC. Variable domain in full (rest from reference TRBV19 and TRBJ2-7): DGGITQSPKYLFRKEGQNVTLSCEQNLNHDAMYWYRQDPGQGLRLIYYSQIVNDFQKGDIAEGYSVSREKKESFPLTVTSAQKNPTAFYLCASSSLNAHEQYFGPGTRLTVT.

The rearrangement joins TRBV19 to TRBJ2-7; no definite D call. This CDR3 spans 13 amino acids. V was cut by 3 bases and J by 2 bases, with 8 bases left in between. Per germline, CDR1 LNHDA and CDR2 SQIVND (reference sequence). CDR3 sequence: CASSITEAYEQYF. CDR3 sequence (DNA): TGTGCCAGTAGTATCACAGAGGCCTACGAGCAGTACTTC.

A single count supports this clone. The chain recombines TRBV28 with TRBJ1-2; 9 bases align to TRBD1. CDR1 is MDHEN, CDR2 SYDVKM, per germline. This CDR3 is built from 12 residues. V shed 7 bases, J shed 7 bases, and the junction held 4 bases outside the gene matches. CDR3 DNA sequence: TGTGCCAGCACTGAGGACAGGGGTGGCTACACCTTC. Its translation: CASTEDRGGYTF.

The CDR3 loop reads CASSQDPGTNQPQHF. In DNA, the CDR3 is TGCGCCAGCAGCCAAGATCCGGGGACCAATCAGCCCCAGCATTTT. The chain has TRBV4-3 and TRBJ1-5, with D maybe TRBD1 (5 bases). The germline V and J ends were trimmed by 0 bases and 3 bases, with 9 bases remaining between them. Germline values: CDR1 LGHNA, CDR2 YSLEER. The CDR3 covers 15 residues.

The CDR3 here is CASSLLGGVNTEAFF. DNA of the CDR3: TGCGCCAGCAGCCTCCTGGGGGGGGTTAACACTGAAGCTTTCTTT. The V and J genes are TRBV4-1 and TRBJ1-1; maybe TRBD1 (5 bases). V gave up 4 bases and J gave up 2 bases, with 14 bases separating them. Germline V gene lookup returns CDR1 MGHRA and CDR2 YSYEKL. The CDR3 is made up of 15 amino acids.

V and J are TRBV5-1 and TRBJ1-1; D remains unclear. CDR3 length equals 13 residues. Trimming took off 0 bases at V and 12 bases at J, with 15 bases between the two ends. CDR1 is SGHRS, CDR2 YFSETQ, per germline. CDR3 protein: CASSLAGGSFPFF. CDR3 DNA sequence: TGCGCCAGCAGCTTGGCCGGAGGCAGCTTCCCTTTCTTT.

The chain employs TRBV6-5 and TRBJ2-3, with 7 bases matching TRBD2. This CDR3 comprises 15 residues. Germline CDR1 MNHEY, CDR2 SVGAGI. J was trimmed by 5 bases and V by 5 bases; bases with no gene match: 10. CDR3 nucleotide sequence: TGTGCCAGCAGTCCGGGGGACTATCGCCGAGATACGCAGTATTTT. Encoded protein: CASSPGDYRRDTQYF.

This chain uses TRBV19 with TRBJ2-2; TRBD2 aligns across 7 bases. Trimming removed 4 bases from V and 6 bases from J; junction bases left unmatched: 2. Germline CDR1 and CDR2: LNHDA and SQIVND (reference sequence). The CDR3 is 13 residues long. CDR3 residues: CASSTLASGELFF. The CDR3 coding sequence is TGTGCCAGTAGTACACTAGCGTCCGGGGAGCTGTTTTTT.

As to this clone: Distinct nucleotide sequences in the sample also encode this CDR3. This chain joins TRBV6-5 and TRBJ2-1; D is perhaps TRBD1 (5 bases). V was trimmed by 8 bases and J by 7 bases, leaving 6 bases between them. The CDR3 has 10 residues. Germline lookup yields CDR1 MNHEY and CDR2 SVGAGI. CDR3 in DNA: TGTGCCAGCGGGGCGAATGAGCAGTTCTTC. This encodes CASGANEQFF.

The chain has TRBV9 and TRBJ1-1; D perhaps matches TRBD1 (6 bases). The CDR3 consists of 14 residues. Per germline, CDR1 SGDLS and CDR2 YYNGEE. Deletions cut 2 bases from V and 1 base from J, with 9 bases between. The CDR3 region has the DNA TGTGCCAGCAGCGTTAGGGGGACGAACACTGAAGCTTTCTTT. Its translation: CASSVRGTNTEAFF.

The chain couples TRBV29-1 to TRBJ2-4, with D tentatively TRBD2 (6 bases). Trimming stripped 2 bases from V and 10 bases from J, with 21 bases between. The germline CDR1 and CDR2 sequences are SQVTM and ANQGSEA. The length of the CDR3 is 15 residues. The CDR3 coding sequence is TGCAGCGTTGAATCCCCAGTGTCTGGGACTGGAATTCAGTACTTC. Translation: CSVESPVSGTGIQYF.

This chain joins TRBV7-6 and TRBJ1-1; maybe TRBD1 (5 bases). This CDR3 contains 10 residues. Germline loops: CDR1 SGHVS, CDR2 FNYEAQ. The DNA of the CDR3 is TGTGCTGGGGCGAACACTGAAGCTTTCTTT. Translated: CAGANTEAFF.

The J gene is TRBJ2-5, the V gene TRBV6-6, with D perhaps matching TRBD1 or TRBD2 (5 bases each). V lost 6 bases, J lost 5 bases, and 13 bases lay in between. The CDR3 loop spans 13 amino acids. Germline lookup yields CDR1 MNHNY and CDR2 SVGAGI (reference sequence). The DNA for the CDR3 is TGTGCCAGCAGGGGGACCCTGGGGGAGACCCAGTACTTC. Residues: CASRGTLGETQYF.

This clone has only a few counts. The CDR3 sequence: CASRPFGAYGYTF. Written as DNA, the CDR3 is TGTGCCAGCAGACCGTTCGGGGCCTATGGCTACACCTTC. This chain joins TRBV2 and TRBJ1-2, with D maybe TRBD1 (5 bases). V was clipped by 6 bases and J by 4 bases, with 12 bases between them. The CDR3 has 13 residues. The germline gives CDR1 SNHLY, CDR2 FYNNEI.

The chain links TRBV7-2 to TRBJ1-3; TRBD1 might be the D (5 bases). Germline loops: CDR1 SGHTA, CDR2 FQGNSA. Trimming pared 5 bases from V and 8 bases from J, leaving 19 bases between. CDR3 length: 15 amino acids. The CDR3 DNA follows: TGTGCCAGCAGCCCAGACGGCGCAGGGAGAGACACCATATATTTT. It translates to CASSPDGAGRDTIYF. Drawing the rest from reference TRBV7-2 and TRBJ1-3, the complete variable domain is GAGVSQSPSNKVTEKGKDVELRCDPISGHTALYWYRQSLGQGLEFLIYFQGNSAPDKSGLPSDRFSAERTGGSVSTLTIQRTQQEDSAVYLCASSPDGAGRDTIYFGEGSWLTVV.

The V gene is TRBV11-2, the J gene TRBJ2-1, with 12 bases aligning to TRBD2. With 7 bases clipped from V and 2 bases from J, the junction kept 3 bases outside the gene matches. CDR1 is SGHAT, CDR2 FQNNGV, per germline. CDR3 size: 15 residues. CDR3: CASTLAGGTYNEQFF. CDR3 coding DNA: TGTGCCAGCACACTAGCGGGGGGTACCTACAATGAGCAGTTCTTC.

The chain has TRBV5-4 and TRBJ2-4; no clear D gene. V lost 2 bases to trimming and J lost 1 base, with 7 bases between them. The CDR3 has 14 amino acids. CDR1 and CDR2 from the germline V gene are SGHNT and YYREEE (reference sequence). The CDR3 DNA sequence: TGTGCCAGCAGCTTCCTCGGGGCCAAAAACATTCAGTACTTC. This codes for CASSFLGAKNIQYF.

Remarks on this clone: One end of the junction is discordant with germline, which a read error may explain. The rearrangement joins TRBV30 to TRBJ2-1; D possibly corresponds to TRBD1 (5 bases). The CDR3 contains 11 residues. Germline V lookup: CDR1 GTSNPN, CDR2 SVGIG (reference sequence). As DNA, the CDR3 is TGTGCCTGGAGTGAGGGGATTGGGTATGTCTTC. Encoded protein: CAWSEGIGYVF.